This T cell receptor beta chain is from a study of neurological immune-mediated disorders. General study results and limits: Whereas HTLV-1-associated myelopathy showed the most TCR clonal expansion, multiple sclerosis showed the least, with levels below those of healthy controls.

The making of cDNA relied on 5'RACE with 10-nucleotide random UMIs. One entry per CDR3 protein results from TCRdb running MiXCR on the 5' RACE reads. The sample records about 16,000 distinct CDR3 sequences, approximately 10% being singletons. The CDR3 covers 13 residues. V was clipped by 0 bases and J by 2 bases, with 8 bases between them. The germline gives CDR1 DFQATT, CDR2 SNEGSKA (reference sequence). The sorted libraries involved the use of around 1 million CD4+ or CD8+ T cells. This clonotype was seen many times. As yet, its antigen is unknown. The sample taken for sequencing was CD8+ T cells from blood. The chain links TRBV20-1 to TRBJ2-7; D gene unclear. The sequence came from a man in his forties or fifties in good health. CDR3 nucleotide sequence: TGCAGTGCTAGAGAATCTCTTACCTACGAGCAGTACTTC. Translation: CSARESLTYEQYF.